These 22 T cell receptor beta chains were all obtained from the same sample, sequenced in a study of vaccination effects on CD4 cells after COVID-19. The antigens of these receptors remain unknown. TCRdb's copy holds only in-frame clones and misses some; the assay was immunoSEQ multiplex PCR. The profile covers 30,000 to 35,000 clones, with around 75% appearing a single time and about 6.1% taken by the ten largest. Having been cultured for less than 13 days, the cells underwent CD4+ T cell isolation. The person was diagnosed with PCR-confirmed SARS-CoV-2 infection between March and December 2020. All participants had two doses of either the BNT162b2 or mRNA-1273 vaccine. Sequenced here: CD4+ T cells from PBMCs cultured without peptide, sampled after COVID-19 vaccination. Receptors were obtained from a human donor who had a prior SARS-CoV-2 infection.

There are a few counts of this clone. V and J are TRBV21-1 and TRBJ2-7; the table assigns TRBD2, which was not confirmed against the DNA. TRBV21-1 is labeled a pseudogene. This CDR3 is 15 amino acids long. This CDR3 is CASRGENLARYEQYF. The DNA of the CDR3 is TGTGCCAGCAGGGGAGAAAACCTAGCCCGCTACGAGCAGTACTTC.

The CDR3 DNA is TGTGCCAGTAATGGGGGACTAGCGGGAGAAGACACCGGGGAGCTGTTTTTT. It encodes CASNGGLAGEDTGELFF. The V call is TRBV19, the J call TRBJ2-2; 14 bases match TRBD2. With 7 bases clipped from V and 3 bases from J, the junction kept 7 bases outside the gene matches. Germline CDR1 is LNHDA and CDR2 is SQIVND (reference sequence). The CDR3 extends over 17 amino acids.

This clone appeared once. The chain combines TRBV6-5 with TRBJ1-6, with D hard to call. V dropped 5 bases and J dropped 5 bases, with 7 bases sitting between them. This CDR3 spans 13 amino acids. The germline gives CDR1 MNHEY, CDR2 SVGAGI. Written as DNA, the CDR3 is TGTGCCAGCAGTCCGGGGAATAATTCACCCCTCCACTTT. It is translated as CASSPGNNSPLHF.

This chain uses TRBV29-1 with TRBJ2-1; no definite D call. The V end was cut by 3 bases, the J end by 0 bases, with 12 bases between. The CDR3 sequence is 15 residues long. In germline, CDR1 is SQVTM, CDR2 ANQGSEA. CDR3 loop: CSVDNRMSSYNEQFF. The DNA of the CDR3 is TGCAGCGTTGATAACCGGATGAGCTCCTACAATGAGCAGTTCTTC.

This clone showed up just a few times. V gene TRBV7-6 combines with J gene TRBJ2-7; maybe TRBD1 (6 bases). The CDR3 runs 15 residues. The germline gives CDR1 SGHVS, CDR2 FNYEAQ. V lost 0 bases, J lost 0 bases, and 9 bases lay in between. Here the CDR3 DNA reads TGTGCCAGCAGCTTAGCTGTAGGGGGCTCCTACGAGCAGTACTTC. Translation gives CASSLAVGGSYEQYF.

The rearrangement joins TRBV11-3 to TRBJ2-7, with 9 bases identical to TRBD2. The V gene's germline CDR1 is SGHNT and CDR2 YENEEA. Trimming at V came to 5 bases and at J to 5 bases, leaving 16 bases not matched to a gene. The CDR3 covers 17 residues. The CDR3 region is CASSTSLISGSLHEQYF. For the CDR3, the DNA is TGTGCCAGCAGCACAAGCTTAATTAGCGGGAGCCTACACGAGCAGTACTTC.

The chain employs TRBV9 and TRBJ2-1; 8 positions match TRBD1. V shed 5 bases and J 8 bases; nucleotides not matched to a gene: 21. Germline-derived CDR1 and CDR2 are SGDLS and YYNGEE. There are 18 residues in the CDR3. CDR3 in amino acids: CASSNSDRERDAEDEQFF. For the CDR3, the DNA is TGTGCCAGCAGTAACTCGGACAGGGAGAGGGATGCCGAGGATGAGCAGTTCTTC.

The chain uses TRBV5-1 and TRBJ2-7, with TRBD1 matching 8 bases. This CDR3 has 14 residues. Germline V gives CDR1 SGHRS, CDR2 YFSETQ. Germline trimming cut 2 bases from V and 2 bases from J; bases unmatched to any gene: 3. The CDR3 protein is CASSLRTGPYEQYF. In DNA form, the CDR3 reads TGCGCCAGCAGCTTACGGACAGGGCCCTACGAGCAGTACTTC.

CDR3 coding DNA: TGTGCCAGCAGCCTAAGCTTCGTGGGTGAGCAGTTCTTC. This gives the protein CASSLSFVGEQFF. The chain recombines TRBV7-3 with TRBJ2-1; D unclear. The germline V gene has CDR1 SGHTA and CDR2 FQGTGA. The V end was cut by 5 bases, the J end by 9 bases, with 14 bases between. CDR3 length: 13 amino acids.

The gene calls are TRBV12-3 or TRBV12-4 and TRBJ1-5; D is unresolved. V was pared by 5 bases and J by 4 bases, with 6 bases between. This CDR3 is 12 amino acids long. The DNA for the CDR3 is TGTGCCAGCAGTGACGCGAATCAGCCCCAGCATTTT. Its protein product is CASSDANQPQHF.

The chain has TRBV10-3 and TRBJ2-1; D is possibly TRBD1 (5 bases). The V end was cut by 3 bases, the J end by 4 bases, with 16 bases between. There are 16 residues in the CDR3. Per germline, CDR1 ENHRY and CDR2 SYGVKD. CDR3 sequence (DNA): TGTGCCATCAGTGACCTTTTAAGGGGCGAATACAATGAGCAGTTCTTC. Its protein is CAISDLLRGEYNEQFF.

The chain joins TRBV9 to TRBJ2-5, with 12 positions matching TRBD2. This CDR3 spans 17 amino acids. CDR1 is SGDLS and CDR2 is YYNGEE in the germline V gene. V lost 0 bases, J lost 5 bases, and 8 bases stayed unmatched. The CDR3 sequence is CASSVDPLAGGWETQYF. The CDR3 DNA sequence: TGTGCCAGCAGCGTAGACCCCCTAGCGGGAGGGTGGGAGACCCAGTACTTC.

This clone was recorded only once. The genes are TRBV10-3 and TRBJ1-3; D is unresolved. This CDR3 has 15 amino acids. The V and J ends lost 10 bases and 4 bases respectively, with 20 bases between them. CDR1 is ENHRY and CDR2 is SYGVKD in the germline V gene. The CDR3 bases are TGTGCCACAGGAGAGAGGGAAGGGTCCGGAAACACCATATATTTT. Its translation is CATGEREGSGNTIYF.

This clone was counted between two and nine times. V is TRBV7-8 and J is TRBJ2-1; TRBD1 matches at 7 bases. In germline, CDR1 is SGHVS, CDR2 FQNEAQ. Germline trimming cut 5 bases from V and 0 bases from J; bases unmatched to any gene: 7. This CDR3 has 16 amino acids. Here the CDR3 reads CASSQYGTASYNEQFF. The CDR3 DNA sequence: TGTGCCAGCAGCCAGTACGGGACAGCCTCCTACAATGAGCAGTTCTTC.

The gene calls are TRBV15 and TRBJ1-1; D may be TRBD1 (6 bases). Germline lookup yields CDR1 LNHNV and CDR2 YYDKDF (reference sequence). There are 14 residues in the CDR3. V lost 0 bases and J 4 bases, leaving 9 bases between the germline ends. In DNA, the CDR3 is TGTGCCACCAGCAGAGATCTAGGGGGCACTGAAGCTTTCTTT. It specifies CATSRDLGGTEAFF.

This chain's CDR3 is CASIRAQEGTQYF. CDR3 sequence (DNA): TGTGCCAGCATCAGGGCACAAGAGGGTACGCAGTATTTT. The rearrangement links TRBV27 to TRBJ2-3; D tentatively fits TRBD1 or TRBD2 (5 bases each). CDR1 and CDR2 from the germline V gene are MNHEY and SMNVEV (reference sequence). CDR3 length: 13 residues. Trimming took off 7 bases at V and 8 bases at J, with 16 bases between the two ends.

This clone appeared once. The chain uses TRBV14 and TRBJ2-1; TRBD2 is a possible D gene (5 bases). Germline V gene data show CDR1 as SGHDN and CDR2 as FVKESK. Trimming left V 1 base short and J 9 bases short, with 13 bases between. The CDR3 has 14 residues. CDR3: CASSQAVRGLEQFF. As DNA, the CDR3 is TGTGCCAGCAGCCAAGCGGTCCGCGGACTTGAGCAGTTCTTC. The variable domain in full, completed from reference TRBV14 and TRBJ2-1, reads EAGVTQFPSHSVIEKGQTVTLRCDPISGHDNLYWYRRVMGKEIKFLLHFVKESKQDESGMPNNRFLAERTGGTYSTLKVQPAELEDSGVYFCASSQAVRGLEQFFGPGTRLTVL.

The V and J genes are TRBV9 and TRBJ2-2; D is ambiguous. This CDR3 comprises 16 residues. CDR1 and CDR2 (germline): SGDLS, YYNGEE. V gave up 0 bases and J gave up 0 bases, with 9 bases separating them. CDR3 sequence (DNA): TGTGCCAGCAGCGTAGGTACGGACCCGAACACCGGGGAGCTGTTTTTT. This codes for CASSVGTDPNTGELFF.

The V gene is TRBV5-1, the J gene TRBJ1-1; no definite D call. With 4 bases removed from V and 1 base from J, the gap between germline ends came to 11 bases. Germline CDR1 reads SGHRS; CDR2 reads YFSETQ. The CDR3 is 14 amino acids. The CDR3 spells CASSPWGENTEAFF. As DNA, the CDR3 is TGCGCCAGCAGCCCCTGGGGAGAGAACACTGAAGCTTTCTTT.

This clone occurred once. The J gene is TRBJ1-2, the V gene TRBV9; maybe TRBD1 (5 bases). CDR1 is SGDLS and CDR2 is YYNGEE in the germline V gene. This CDR3 region has 17 residues. V was trimmed by 3 bases and J by 2 bases, leaving 20 bases between them. The chain's CDR3 is CASSETPGAAYNYGYTF. CDR3 sequence (DNA): TGTGCCAGCAGCGAGACCCCCGGGGCAGCTTACAACTATGGCTACACCTTC.

V usage is TRBV5-1 and J usage is TRBJ1-1; a possible D gene is TRBD1 (5 bases). V was trimmed by 0 bases and J by 4 bases, leaving 13 bases between them. The length of the CDR3 is 15 residues. The germline V gene encodes CDR1 SGHRS and CDR2 YFSETQ. CDR3: CASSLGFGGGTEAFF. The CDR3 DNA is TGCGCCAGCAGCTTGGGTTTTGGGGGAGGCACTGAAGCTTTCTTT.

The genes are TRBV7-7 and TRBJ2-2; maybe TRBD2 (5 bases). The CDR3 extends over 21 amino acids. The germline V gene has CDR1 SSHAT and CDR2 FNYEAQ (reference sequence). CDR3 sequence: CATLLGRSTIHKTSNTGELFF. Here the CDR3 DNA reads TGTGCAACACTACTTGGGCGGTCGACTATACACAAGACGTCGAACACCGGGGAGCTGTTTTTT.